This T cell receptor beta chain was captured in a study of blood T cell repertoires in COVID-19. Here immunoSEQ multiplex PCR was the method, and the copy in TCRdb shows in-frame clones only, minus some. This repertoire shows under 150,000 clones, over 75% found once; its top ten account for under 4.5%. CDR1 and CDR2 (germline): GTSNPN, SVGIG (reference sequence). V gave up 5 bases and J gave up 3 bases, with 10 bases separating them. The CDR3 is 12 residues long. V usage is TRBV30 and J usage is TRBJ1-1; possibly TRBD1 for D (5 bases). The sequenced material came from PBMCs or T cells enriched from blood (not recorded which). The sequence came from a man aged 50-60 years in a cohort exposed to, infected with or recovered from COVID-19 (not recorded which). The CDR3 DNA reads TGTGCCTGGTCCTGGGGGGACACTGAAGCTTTCTTT. It encodes CAWSWGDTEAFF.